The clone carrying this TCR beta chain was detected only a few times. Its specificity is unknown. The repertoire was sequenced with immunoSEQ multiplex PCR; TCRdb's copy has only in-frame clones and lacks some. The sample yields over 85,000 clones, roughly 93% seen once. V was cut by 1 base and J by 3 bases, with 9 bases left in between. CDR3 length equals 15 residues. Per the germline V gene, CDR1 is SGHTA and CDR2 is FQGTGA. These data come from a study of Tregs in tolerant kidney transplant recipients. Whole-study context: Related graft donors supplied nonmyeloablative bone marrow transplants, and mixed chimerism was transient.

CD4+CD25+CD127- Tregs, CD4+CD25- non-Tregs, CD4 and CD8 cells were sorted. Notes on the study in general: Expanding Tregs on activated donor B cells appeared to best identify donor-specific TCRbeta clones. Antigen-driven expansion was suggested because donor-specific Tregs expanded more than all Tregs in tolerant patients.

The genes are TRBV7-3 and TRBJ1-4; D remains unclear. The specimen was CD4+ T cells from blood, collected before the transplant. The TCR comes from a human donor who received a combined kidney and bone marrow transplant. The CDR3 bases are TGTGCCAGCAGCTTAAACGGGGAGTCTAATGAAAAACTGTTTTTT. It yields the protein CASSLNGESNEKLFF.